This section outlines one T cell receptor beta chain sequence together with its context. Its antigen is undetermined. A single record per CDR3 protein comes from TCRdb applying MiXCR to the PCR reads. The table has approximately 630,000 distinct CDR3 sequences, about 25% seen once. The data originate from a study of molecular identifiers for immune sequencing clone quantification. Study in general: In replicates, RNA from around 20,000 or 100,000 naive CD8 cells was divided five ways and four parts were sequenced. Points from the study as a whole: Effector cells kept over 98% of their molecules in clones above 20 RNA copies, while naive cells kept under 1% there. A shared barcode on identical TCR molecules could lead to underestimated sizes for highly expanded clones.

The CDR3 is 15 residues long. Germline V gene lookup returns CDR1 SGHTA and CDR2 FQGTGA. Trimming cost V 2 bases and J 2 bases, with 10 bases left between them. Sorting defined naive CD8 T cells as CD8+CD4-CCR7+CD45RA+. The clonotype comes from a human donor in good health. Some libraries in this study had Jurkat cell RNA spiked in. Specimen: naive CD8+ T cells from blood, with Jurkat cell RNA spiked in. The sample's subset: FACS-sorted CD8+CD4-CCR7+CD45RA+ naive T cells. This chain uses TRBV7-3 with TRBJ2-1, with D maybe TRBD2 (5 bases). The CDR3 coding sequence is TGTGCCAGCAGCTTATCCCAGCGGACCTACAATGAGCAGTTCTTC. This encodes CASSLSQRTYNEQFF. Filled out from reference TRBV7-3 and TRBJ2-1, the complete variable domain reads GAGVSQTPSNKVTEKGKYVELRCDPISGHTALYWYRQSLGQGPEFLIYFQGTGAADDSGLPNDRFFAVRPEGSVSTLKIQRTERGDSAVYLCASSLSQRTYNEQFFGPGTRLTVL.